The 31 T cell receptor beta chains listed next were all sequenced from one sample in a study of T cells in Graves' hyperthyroidism and ophthalmopathy. Amplification of TCR beta CDR3 regions was performed using RNA transcripts as template. The HTBI primer set served for first-round RT-PCR of the TCR CDR3. MiXCR, run by TCRdb on the multiplex PCR reads, gives a single entry per CDR3 protein. The repertoire holds about 130,000 distinct CDR3 sequences, with approximately 20% as singletons. Material for sequencing was blood. The receptors were gathered from a woman in her fifties or sixties with Graves' hyperthyroidism that later progressed to Graves' ophthalmopathy.

The chain is built from TRBV3-1 and TRBJ1-2, with TRBD1 identical over 7 bases. The CDR3 has 15 residues. The germline CDR1 and CDR2 sequences are LGHDT and YNNKEL (reference sequence). The junction had 10 bases not matched to a gene; V was cut back by 1 base and J by 8 bases. The CDR3 here is CASSQVFGQADGYTF. CDR3 DNA: TGTGCCAGCAGCCAAGTGTTCGGACAGGCGGACGGCTACACCTTC.

CDR3 sequence: CASSRGALSYEQYF. CDR3 in DNA: TGCGCCAGCAGCCGAGGAGCTCTCTCCTACGAGCAGTACTTC. This chain uses TRBV4-1 with TRBJ2-7; D is undetermined. Trimming took off 4 bases at V and 0 bases at J, with 10 bases between the two ends. Germline V gene data show CDR1 as MGHRA and CDR2 as YSYEKL. This CDR3 has 14 residues.

This chain joins TRBV3-1 and TRBJ1-5; D remains ambiguous. The CDR3 loop spans 15 amino acids. V shed 1 base and J shed 0 bases, with 7 bases lying between them. Germline V CDR1 and CDR2: LGHDT, YNNKEL (reference sequence). CDR3 DNA: TGTGCCAGCAGCCAAGGGTATCGTAGCAATCAGCCCCAGCATTTT. This translates into CASSQGYRSNQPQHF.

This clonotype came up many times. The rearrangement uses TRBV3-1 and TRBJ2-7, with a weak D call TRBD2 (6 bases). Per germline, CDR1 LGHDT and CDR2 YNNKEL (reference sequence). The CDR3 totals 14 residues. With 0 bases removed from V and 3 bases from J, the gap between germline ends came to 9 bases. The CDR3 bases are TGTGCCAGCAGCCAAGAATCCGGGGGCTACGAGCAGTACTTC. Amino acid sequence: CASSQESGGYEQYF.

This clonotype was counted a single time. The chain carries TRBV12-3 or TRBV12-4 and TRBJ2-1, with TRBD2 matching 8 bases. The CDR3 is 17 amino acids. V shed 2 bases and J 4 bases; nucleotides not matched to a gene: 10. The CDR3 region is CASSLFTGGPGYNEQFF. CDR3 bases: TGTGCCAGCAGTTTATTTACGGGAGGGCCGGGTTACAATGAGCAGTTCTTC.

This clonotype occurred a few times. The V gene is TRBV27, the J gene TRBJ2-4; 11 nucleotides line up with TRBD2. V trimming: 5 bases; J trimming: 4 bases; junction bases outside the gene matches: 13. Germline CDR1 and CDR2: MNHEY and SMNVEV (reference sequence). The CDR3 has 18 amino acids. The CDR3 sequence: CASSGGTVAGGGKNIQYF. CDR3 sequence (DNA): TGTGCCAGCAGTGGGGGGACTGTAGCGGGGGGGGGAAAAAACATTCAGTACTTC.

This clonotype was counted ten times or more. J is TRBJ2-1 and V is TRBV20-1; TRBD2 matches 12 bases. The CDR3 contains 15 residues. Germline lookup yields CDR1 DFQATT and CDR2 SNEGSKA (reference sequence). The J segment lost 9 bases and the V segment lost 4 bases, leaving 10 bases of the junction unmatched. The CDR3 loop is CSATGLAGNLGEQFF. The DNA of the CDR3 is TGCAGTGCTACCGGACTAGCGGGAAATCTAGGTGAGCAGTTCTTC.

This clonotype was recorded at least ten times. The CDR3 protein is CASSQDQGVWPDTQYF. DNA of the CDR3: TGTGCCAGCAGCCAAGATCAAGGTGTTTGGCCAGATACGCAGTATTTT. The chain recombines TRBV3-1 with TRBJ2-3; D is unclear. Germline loops: CDR1 LGHDT, CDR2 YNNKEL (reference sequence). The CDR3 is 16 residues long. The V and J ends lost 0 bases and 4 bases respectively, with 14 bases between them.

This clonotype was observed many times. This chain links TRBV5-6 with TRBJ2-7, with D maybe TRBD1 (6 bases). V gave up 7 bases and J gave up 3 bases, with 17 bases separating them. The CDR3 consists of 14 residues. Germline V gene sequence: CDR1 SGHDT, CDR2 YYEEEE. The CDR3 region is CASDSGVGDYEQYF. CDR3 nucleotides: TGTGCCAGCGACTCAGGGGTGGGGGACTACGAGCAGTACTTC.

This clonotype was seen at least ten times. The CDR3 reads CASSLFYSGNTYNEQFF. The CDR3, as DNA: TGTGCCAGCAGCTTATTCTATAGCGGGAACACCTACAATGAGCAGTTCTTC. The chain links TRBV5-5 to TRBJ2-1; 8 bases are a match to TRBD2. In germline, CDR1 is SGHKS, CDR2 YYEKEE (reference sequence). The CDR3 has 17 residues. The V and J ends lost 2 bases and 2 bases, in that order; junction bases with no gene match: 9.

This clonotype was picked up many times. The chain combines TRBV6-2 or TRBV6-3 with TRBJ2-2; D may match TRBD1 or TRBD2 (6 bases each). Trimming left V 5 bases short and J 5 bases short, with 18 bases between. This CDR3 contains 16 residues. Germline V gene data show CDR1 as MNHEY and CDR2 as SVGEGT. The CDR3, as DNA: TGTGCCAGCAGTGAGCCGGGGGCTGTTGGAACCGGGGAGCTGTTTTTT. It specifies CASSEPGAVGTGELFF.

This clonotype appeared many times. The V gene is TRBV20-1, the J gene TRBJ2-1; either TRBD1 or TRBD2 may supply D (5 bases each). Looked up from germline, CDR1 is DFQATT and CDR2 is SNEGSKA (reference sequence). The CDR3 runs to 13 residues. Trimming left V 5 bases short and J 6 bases short, with 14 bases between. The CDR3 DNA is TGCAGTGCTCTTCTAGGGGCGGGCAATGAGCAGTTCTTC. This translates into CSALLGAGNEQFF.

Ten or more counts support this clonotype. The chain is built from TRBV29-1 and TRBJ1-1; no firm D call. V lost 2 bases and J 1 base, leaving 5 bases between the germline ends. The CDR3 contains 12 residues. CDR1 is SQVTM and CDR2 is ANQGSEA in the germline V gene. The CDR3 loop reads CSVESENTEAFF. The CDR3 nucleotides are TGCAGCGTTGAATCTGAGAACACTGAAGCTTTCTTT.

This clonotype has ten or more counts. The V gene is TRBV28, the J gene TRBJ2-2; 7 bases agree with TRBD2. The V gene end was trimmed by 6 bases and the J gene end by 1 base; junction bases not matched to a gene: 5. Germline assignment: CDR1 MDHEN and CDR2 SYDVKM. The CDR3 length is 15 residues. The CDR3 here is CASSPGGGNTGELFF. In DNA, the CDR3 is TGTGCCAGCAGCCCCGGCGGGGGGAACACCGGGGAGCTGTTTTTT.

The J gene is TRBJ2-7, the V gene TRBV19; tentatively, D is TRBD1 or TRBD2 (5 bases each). V lost 6 bases and J lost 5, with 17 bases in between. Germline CDR1 LNHDA, CDR2 SQIVND (reference sequence). The CDR3 consists of 14 residues. The CDR3 sequence is CASSPGTPTHEQYF. The CDR3 DNA is TGTGCCAGTAGCCCCGGGACCCCCACCCACGAGCAGTACTTC.

This clonotype turned up a few times. The CDR3 protein is CASRPAGVGNQPQHF. The CDR3 region has the DNA TGTGCCAGCAGGCCGGCAGGGGTGGGGAATCAGCCCCAGCATTTT. This chain links TRBV12-3 or TRBV12-4 with TRBJ1-5, with a possible D match to TRBD1 (6 bases). Trimming took 6 bases from V and 4 from J, leaving 16 bases between them. This CDR3 spans 15 amino acids.

The table lists this clonotype with many counts. The rearrangement uses TRBV11-2 and TRBJ1-1; 8 bases align to TRBD1. The V and J ends lost 1 base and 9 bases, in that order; junction bases with no gene match: 4. Germline lookup yields CDR1 SGHAT and CDR2 FQNNGV. This CDR3 is built from 13 residues. The CDR3 here is CASSLAGGMKAFF. The CDR3 DNA follows: TGTGCCAGCAGCTTAGCAGGGGGCATGAAAGCTTTCTTT.

This clonotype was seen ten or more times. The chain's CDR3 is CASSFTAYEQYF. CDR3 nucleotide sequence: TGTGCCAGCAGTTTTACAGCCTACGAGCAGTACTTC. The chain uses TRBV28 and TRBJ2-7; D not certain. The V and J ends lost 3 bases and 2 bases respectively, with 5 bases between them. CDR1 is MDHEN and CDR2 is SYDVKM in the germline V gene. This CDR3 comprises 12 residues. The full variable domain, its missing parts supplied by reference TRBV28 and TRBJ2-7, is DVKVTQSSRYLVKRTGEKVFLECVQDMDHENMFWYRQDPGLGLRLIYFSYDVKMKEKGDIPEGYSVSREKKERFSLILESASTNQTSMYLCASSFTAYEQYFGPGTRLTVT.

This clonotype was detected many times. The chain uses TRBV7-2 and TRBJ2-3; TRBD1 matches 9 bases. The germline V gene has CDR1 SGHTA and CDR2 FQGNSA. The CDR3 runs to 15 residues. The V and J ends lost 3 bases and 6 bases, in that order; junction bases with no gene match: 7. This CDR3 is CASSFRGQGVDTQYF. The CDR3, as DNA: TGTGCCAGCAGCTTCCGGGGACAGGGTGTGGATACGCAGTATTTT.

The table lists this clonotype with many counts. The chain carries TRBV6-2 or TRBV6-3 and TRBJ1-1; no definite D call. The CDR3 is 12 amino acids. From germline, CDR1 is MNHEY and CDR2 SVGEGT. V was clipped by 3 bases and J by 3 bases, with 5 bases between them. CDR3 DNA: TGTGCCAGCAGTTATGGAGACACTGAAGCTTTCTTT. This gives the protein CASSYGDTEAFF.

This clonotype was detected only a few times. Its ends do not fully match the called genes, so a read error is possible. V gene TRBV6-1 combines with J gene TRBJ2-7, with TRBD1 matching over 7 bases. The length of the CDR3 is 13 residues. CDR1 is MNHNS, CDR2 SASEGT, per germline. The CDR3 protein is CATRDSASYGQYF. The CDR3, as DNA: TGTGCCACCCGGGACAGTGCTTCCTACGGGCAGTACTTC.

This clonotype has a count of ten or more. The chain has TRBV18 and TRBJ1-2; a weak D match, TRBD1 (5 bases). With 6 bases removed from V and 4 bases from J, the gap between germline ends came to 21 bases. Looked up from germline, CDR1 is KGHSH and CDR2 is LQKENI. This CDR3 is built from 16 residues. CDR3 DNA: TGTGCCAGCTCTCCCAGCAGGGACCCCGGTGGCTATGGCTACACCTTC. It is translated as CASSPSRDPGGYGYTF.

This clonotype was counted ten times or more. The chain has TRBV7-8 and TRBJ2-5; no clear D. CDR1 SGHVS and CDR2 FQNEAQ come from the germline V gene. V was cut by 5 bases and J by 3 bases, with 16 bases left in between. The CDR3 has 15 amino acids. The CDR3 protein is CASSLRPGREETQYF. The CDR3 DNA reads as TGTGCCAGCAGCCTCAGGCCCGGACGGGAAGAGACCCAGTACTTC.

In the case of this clonotype: This sequence may be a read error, since a much larger clone differs from it by one base. Likely a read error: the CDR3 ends without its conserved phenylalanine or tryptophan. This chain uses TRBV2 with TRBJ1-1; 8 bases map to TRBD1. CDR1 is SNHLY and CDR2 is FYNNEI in the germline V gene. J was trimmed by 2 bases and V by 6 bases; bases with no gene match: 8. This CDR3 contains 15 residues. The CDR3 protein is CASRLLGQANTEAFL. The CDR3 nucleotides read TGTGCCAGCAGGCTCCTGGGACAGGCCAACACTGAAGCTTTCCTT.

In its sample, this clonotype was seen many times. This CDR3 is CASSSTGGNEAFF. The DNA of the CDR3 is TGTGCCAGCAGCTCCACAGGGGGAAATGAAGCTTTCTTT. The rearrangement links TRBV6-1 to TRBJ1-1; 8 nucleotides align to TRBD1. With V trimmed by 6 bases and J by 7 bases, 7 bases remained unmatched. This CDR3 is built from 13 residues. CDR1 is MNHNS and CDR2 is SASEGT in the germline V gene.

The gene calls are TRBV5-1 and TRBJ2-2, with TRBD1 as a possible D gene (6 bases). With 4 bases removed from V and 4 bases from J, the gap between germline ends came to 17 bases. Germline lookup yields CDR1 SGHRS and CDR2 YFSETQ. The CDR3 runs 16 residues. CDR3 region: CASSLETGGSTGELFF. The CDR3, as DNA: TGCGCCAGCAGCCTTGAGACAGGCGGAAGCACCGGGGAGCTGTTTTTT.

Worth noting for this clonotype: One base away lies a much larger clone, so this may be a sequencing read error. V gene TRBV12-3 or TRBV12-4 combines with J gene TRBJ2-1; 11 positions agree with TRBD2. The length of the CDR3 is 14 residues. The CDR3 DNA sequence: TGTGCCAGTTTAGCGGGAGGGCGATACAATGGGCAGTTCTTC. Translation: CASLAGGRYNGQFF.

The chain combines TRBV28 with TRBJ1-4, with D possibly TRBD1 on 6 matching bases. The ends were cut back, 8 bases at V and 0 bases at J, with 10 bases in the middle. CDR1 is MDHEN and CDR2 is SYDVKM in the germline V gene. This CDR3 is 14 amino acids long. The DNA for the CDR3 is TGTGCCAGCGGAAGGACAGCAACTAATGAAAAACTGTTTTTT. Its translation: CASGRTATNEKLFF.

The rearrangement joins TRBV6-2 or TRBV6-3 to TRBJ2-7; D possibly corresponds to TRBD2 (5 bases). The germline V and J ends were trimmed by 7 bases and 7 bases, with 11 bases remaining between them. CDR1 and CDR2 from the germline V gene are MNHEY and SVGEGT. The CDR3 sequence is 11 residues long. CDR3 in DNA: TGTGCCAGCACCGGAGGAACGGAGCAGTACTTC. This codes for CASTGGTEQYF.

V and J are TRBV12-3 or TRBV12-4 and TRBJ1-2; D is undetermined. CDR3 length: 11 amino acids. V lost 6 bases and J 7 bases, leaving 9 bases between the germline ends. CDR3 coding DNA: TGTGCCAGCAGCCTACATGGTGGCTACACCTTC. Protein sequence: CASSLHGGYTF.

This clonotype was seen repeatedly, ten times or more. The chain joins TRBV5-1 to TRBJ2-7, with D perhaps TRBD2 (7 bases). From germline, CDR1 is SGHRS and CDR2 YFSETQ. Trimming cost V 4 bases and J 0 bases, with 23 bases left between them. This CDR3 comprises 18 residues. CDR3 amino acids: CASSPTRSGGSSSYEQYF. The CDR3 DNA is TGCGCCAGCAGCCCAACGCGGTCGGGGGGCTCTAGCTCCTACGAGCAGTACTTC.